The 19 T cell receptor beta chains reported below all come from one sample, sequenced in a study of T cells in Graves' hyperthyroidism and ophthalmopathy. What was amplified from RNA transcripts were TCR beta CDR3 regions. First-round RT-PCR of the TCR CDR3 relied on the HTBI primer set. Each CDR3 protein is one row after TCRdb ran MiXCR on the multiplex PCR reads. The data contain approximately 25,000 distinct CDR3 sequences, around 40% of them singletons. Sequencing was carried out using blood. The source is a woman between 25 and 40 years old with Graves' hyperthyroidism.

As regards this clonotype: The junction departs from germline at one end; a sequencing error may be responsible. The chain combines TRBV5-4 with TRBJ1-2; D is uncertain. The germline gives CDR1 SGHNT, CDR2 YYREEE (reference sequence). The CDR3 runs 13 residues. CDR3 loop: CASSLGQVHGYAF. The CDR3 DNA reads TGTGCCAGCAGCTTGGGGCAGGTCCATGGCTACGCCTTC.

The rearrangement links TRBV7-9 to TRBJ2-7, with 9 bases fitting TRBD2. Germline V lookup: CDR1 SEHNR, CDR2 FQNEAQ (reference sequence). The CDR3 is 15 residues long. V dropped 7 bases and J dropped 4; count of bases not matched to a gene: 11. CDR3 loop: CASIGASGTHYEQYF. The CDR3 DNA sequence: TGTGCCAGCATCGGGGCTAGCGGGACCCATTACGAGCAGTACTTC. The full variable domain, its missing parts supplied by reference TRBV7-9 and TRBJ2-7, is DTGVSQNPRHKITKRGQNVTFRCDPISEHNRLYWYRQTLGQGPEFLTYFQNEAQLEKSRLLSDRFSAERPKGSFSTLEIQRTEQGDSAMYLCASIGASGTHYEQYFGPGTRLTVT.

The rearrangement links TRBV27 to TRBJ2-7; TRBD2 matches 9 bases. There are 16 residues in the CDR3. Looked up from germline, CDR1 is MNHEY and CDR2 is SMNVEV (reference sequence). V shed 4 bases, J shed 2 bases, and the junction held 9 bases outside the gene matches. CDR3 in amino acids: CASSSRGSGSPYEQYF. The CDR3 DNA is TGTGCCAGCAGTTCCCGGGGTAGCGGGAGCCCCTACGAGCAGTACTTC.

Regarding this clonotype: Possible read error: a much larger clone is one base away. V and J are TRBV18 and TRBJ2-2; unclear D gene. The CDR3 length is 13 residues. V was pared by 8 bases and J by 3 bases, with 10 bases between. Germline values: CDR1 KGHSH, CDR2 LQKENI. As DNA, the CDR3 is TGTGCCAGCCGCCGGGTCGACACCGGGGAGCTGTTTTTT. It encodes CASRRVDTGELFF.

The chain links TRBV20-1 to TRBJ2-3; 8 bases match TRBD2. The V and J ends lost 6 bases and 1 base, in that order; junction bases with no gene match: 3. The CDR3 is made up of 13 amino acids. Germline CDR1 and CDR2: DFQATT and SNEGSKA (reference sequence). CDR3 residues: CSAAGVRTDTQYF. CDR3 nucleotide sequence: TGCAGTGCAGCGGGAGTCCGCACAGATACGCAGTATTTT.

This chain uses TRBV7-2 with TRBJ2-1, with 9 positions matching TRBD2. CDR3 length: 12 residues. Germline V gives CDR1 SGHTA, CDR2 FQGNSA. The CDR3 nucleotides are TGTGGGGCGGGAGGGCCCAACAATGAGCAGTTCTTC. This codes for CGAGGPNNEQFF. The variable domain in full, with the rest retrieved from reference TRBV7-2 and TRBJ2-1, is GAGVSQSPSNKVTEKGKDVELRCDPISGHTALYWYRQSLGQGLEFLIYFQGNSAPDKSGLPSDRFSAERTGGSVSTLTIQRTQQEDSAVYLCGAGGPNNEQFFGPGTRLTVL.

The rearrangement joins TRBV27 to TRBJ2-5, with a possible D match to TRBD2 (7 bases). V lost 6 bases, J lost 3 bases, and 17 bases lay in between. The germline gives CDR1 MNHEY, CDR2 SMNVEV (reference sequence). The CDR3 is 15 residues long. The DNA for the CDR3 is TGTGCCAGCAGCACAACGGGGGCGGGGGAAGAGACCCAGTACTTC. As protein: CASSTTGAGEETQYF.

This clonotype qualifies as medium-sized. The V gene is TRBV7-9, the J gene TRBJ2-3; D gene uncertain. Between the trimmed V and J ends, which lost 4 bases and 2 bases, there was a span of 13 bases. Germline lookup yields CDR1 SEHNR and CDR2 FQNEAQ (reference sequence). The CDR3 loop spans 15 amino acids. The CDR3 loop is CASSSRPTFTDTQYF. The CDR3 DNA reads TGTGCCAGCAGCTCCCGACCGACATTCACAGATACGCAGTATTTT.

The chain uses TRBV19 and TRBJ1-5, with a possible D match to TRBD1 (5 bases). The V gene lost 7 bases and the J gene lost 0 bases, with 16 bases spanning the gap. The CDR3 has 16 amino acids. Germline loops: CDR1 LNHDA, CDR2 SQIVND (reference sequence). The CDR3 reads CASNRRDSYSNQPQHF. CDR3 nucleotide sequence: TGTGCCAGTAACCGCAGGGACTCATATAGCAATCAGCCCCAGCATTTT. Combining the CDR3 with reference TRBV19 and TRBJ1-5 gives the whole variable domain DGGITQSPKYLFRKEGQNVTLSCEQNLNHDAMYWYRQDPGQGLRLIYYSQIVNDFQKGDIAEGYSVSREKKESFPLTVTSAQKNPTAFYLCASNRRDSYSNQPQHFGDGTRLSIL.

V and J are TRBV2 and TRBJ1-2, with D tentatively TRBD1 (6 bases). The V end lost 11 bases, the J end lost 4 bases, and 17 bases lay between the germline ends. CDR1 and CDR2 from the germline V gene are SNHLY and FYNNEI. This CDR3 is built from 13 residues. The chain's CDR3 is CAGNWEGGYGYTF. CDR3 coding DNA: TGTGCCGGCAACTGGGAAGGGGGCTATGGCTACACCTTC.

With regard to this clonotype: This clone may be a read error of a much larger clone one base away. CDR3 bases: TGCAGCGTTACGGCAGGGGGCGATGGTGAAAAACTGTTTTTT. Translated, it gives CSVTAGGDGEKLFF. The rearrangement uses TRBV29-1 and TRBJ1-4, with 8 nucleotides matching TRBD1. CDR3 length: 14 amino acids. V shed 5 bases and J 7 bases; nucleotides not matched to a gene: 9. From germline, CDR1 is SQVTM and CDR2 ANQGSEA.

This clonotype was seen ten or more times. Written as DNA, the CDR3 is TGTGCCAGCAGGCCATTCCCGGGACAGAACACTGAAGCTTTCTTT. Translation: CASRPFPGQNTEAFF. V is TRBV28 and J is TRBJ1-1, with a possible D match to TRBD1 (6 bases). V shed 6 bases and J shed 1 base, with 15 bases lying between them. This CDR3 is built from 15 residues. Germline values: CDR1 MDHEN, CDR2 SYDVKM.

The sample holds many counts of this clonotype. The chain joins TRBV25-1 to TRBJ1-1; D is ambiguous. With 6 bases removed from V and 11 bases from J, the gap between germline ends came to 16 bases. CDR3 length equals 12 residues. Germline assignment: CDR1 MGHDK and CDR2 SYGVNS. As DNA, the CDR3 is TGTGCCAGCAGAGAGGGCCGGTCAGGCGCTTTCTTT. This translates into CASREGRSGAFF.

This clonotype was counted many times. This sequence joins TRBV7-9 and TRBJ2-2, with D perhaps TRBD2 (5 bases). Germline assignment: CDR1 SEHNR and CDR2 FQNEAQ (reference sequence). CDR3 size: 15 residues. Trimming stripped 2 bases from V and 7 bases from J, with 14 bases between. The CDR3 loop is CASSLSGSRIGELFF. CDR3 in DNA: TGTGCCAGCAGCTTATCGGGGTCTAGGATCGGGGAGCTGTTTTTT.

This clonotype appeared many times. This chain joins TRBV5-5 and TRBJ2-5, with TRBD2 identical over 12 bases. V was pared by 4 bases and J by 5 bases, with 12 bases of the junction left unmatched. Germline assignment: CDR1 SGHKS and CDR2 YYEKEE (reference sequence). The CDR3 contains 17 residues. CDR3 sequence (DNA): TGTGCCAGCAGCAAGGAGGCTAGCGGGAGGGCCGGGGAGACCCAGTACTTC. Translation gives CASSKEASGRAGETQYF.

The gene calls are TRBV5-1 and TRBJ2-7; D possibly uses TRBD1 or TRBD2 (5 bases each). The germline gives CDR1 SGHRS, CDR2 YFSETQ. V dropped 4 bases and J dropped 3 bases, with 20 bases sitting between them. The CDR3 has 16 residues. CDR3 in DNA: TGCGCCAGCAGCCCGGGGCGGAGTCCTCAGCTCTACGAGCAGTACTTC. Translation gives CASSPGRSPQLYEQYF.

The V gene is TRBV10-1, the J gene TRBJ2-3; no definite D call. This CDR3 has 12 amino acids. CDR1 WNHNN and CDR2 SYGVQD come from the germline V gene (reference sequence). The V gene lost 2 bases and the J gene lost 6 bases, with 6 bases spanning the gap. The CDR3 DNA sequence: TGCGCCAGCAGTGAGGGGAAGGATACGCAGTATTTT. It yields the protein CASSEGKDTQYF.

This clonotype was observed a single time. Without the conserved terminal phenylalanine or tryptophan, this CDR3 likely stems from a read error. The rearrangement joins TRBV30 to TRBJ2-1, with D perhaps TRBD1 or TRBD2 (5 bases each). Germline loops: CDR1 GTSNPN, CDR2 SVGIG (reference sequence). V gave up 2 bases and J gave up 1 base, with 15 bases separating them. This CDR3 has 16 residues. CDR3 sequence (DNA): TGTGCCTGGAGTTCCCGGGACGCAGCATCCTACAATGAGCAGTTCTGC. It encodes CAWSSRDAASYNEQFC.

Points on this clonotype: The CDR3 does not end in the conserved phenylalanine or tryptophan, so this is likely a read error. J is TRBJ2-5 and V is TRBV6-4; the match to TRBD1 covers 7 bases. CDR1 and CDR2 from the germline V gene are MRHNA and SNTAGT. The CDR3 sequence is 14 residues long. CDR3 nucleotide sequence: TGTGCCGGCAGGCGACAGGGCGGTGTAGAGACCCAGTACCTC. Its translation: CAGRRQGGVETQYL.